A single sample gave rise to the 32 T cell receptor beta chains below, sequenced in a study of shared T cell receptors in the human thymus. Produced via immunoSEQ multiplex PCR; TCRdb's table is partial and in-frame only. The sample contains more than 550,000 clones, 70% to 90% of which appear only once. These same data were also listed under a study on human thymus T cells.

The sequenced material came from thymocytes. All receptors come from a girl in the first two years of life with a congenital heart defect.

This clone has just a few counts. In DNA form, the CDR3 reads TGTGCCAGCAGGGGGGGGCCACAATTTTCTAGCACAGATACGCAGTATTTT. As protein: CASRGGPQFSSTDTQYF. The chain has TRBV28 and TRBJ2-3, with a tentative D call TRBD2 (7 bases). The CDR3 is 17 residues long. Germline values: CDR1 MDHEN, CDR2 SYDVKM. V dropped 6 bases and J dropped 0 bases, with 19 bases sitting between them.

This clone occurred a few times. The CDR3 region has the DNA TGTGCCAGCAGCACAAACAGGGCGGCGGACTATGGCTACACCTTC. Its protein is CASSTNRAADYGYTF. The chain carries TRBV7-9 and TRBJ1-2; tentative D call: TRBD1 (6 bases). This CDR3 spans 15 amino acids. Trimming removed 5 bases from V and 3 bases from J, with 16 bases in between. The V gene's germline CDR1 is SEHNR and CDR2 FQNEAQ (reference sequence).

There are a few counts of this clone. The V gene is TRBV9, the J gene TRBJ2-3; D unclear. This CDR3 contains 14 residues. V lost 4 bases and J lost 0, with 9 bases in between. Per germline, CDR1 SGDLS and CDR2 YYNGEE. The DNA of the CDR3 is TGTGCCAGCAGCAATGAGATAAGCACAGATACGCAGTATTTT. It encodes CASSNEISTDTQYF. Based on the CDR3 plus reference TRBV9 and TRBJ2-3, the full variable domain is DSGVTQTPKHLITATGQRVTLRCSPRSGDLSVYWYQQSLDQGLQFLIQYYNGEERAKGNILERFSAQQFPDLHSELNLSSLELGDSALYFCASSNEISTDTQYFGPGTRLTVL.

The gene calls are TRBV7-3 and TRBJ2-7; TRBD1 matches 11 bases. This CDR3 has 16 residues. Trimming removed 3 bases from V and 5 bases from J; junction bases left unmatched: 9. The germline CDR1 and CDR2 sequences are SGHTA and FQGTGA. The CDR3 DNA follows: TGTGCCAGCAGCTTCCTCCGGGACAGGGGGTTGAACGAGCAGTACTTC. Its protein is CASSFLRDRGLNEQYF.

This clone was observed a single time. This chain joins TRBV12-5 and TRBJ2-3, with TRBD2 as a possible D gene (5 bases). V gave up 5 bases and J gave up 3 bases, with 21 bases separating them. This CDR3 contains 17 residues. Germline CDR1 reads LGHNT; CDR2 reads FRNRAP. CDR3 sequence reads: CASGPGLVEGRTDTQYF. DNA for the CDR3: TGTGCTAGTGGTCCAGGACTGGTGGAAGGTAGGACAGATACGCAGTATTTT. The full variable domain, in which reference TRBV12-5 and TRBJ2-3 provide the parts outside the CDR3, is DARVTQTPRHKVTEMGQEVTMRCQPILGHNTVFWYRQTMMQGLELLAYFRNRAPLDDSGMPKDRFSAEMPDATLATLKIQPSEPRDSAVYFCASGPGLVEGRTDTQYFGPGTRLTVL.

The genes are TRBV29-1 and TRBJ1-3; perhaps TRBD1 as D (6 bases). The CDR3 runs 16 residues. From germline, CDR1 is SQVTM and CDR2 ANQGSEA. V was cut by 4 bases and J by 3 bases, with 19 bases left in between. CDR3 nucleotide sequence: TGCAGCGTTGTGACCCCCGGGGGGCTAAATGGAAACACCATATATTTT. It specifies CSVVTPGGLNGNTIYF. The full variable domain, with the rest looked up from reference TRBV29-1 and TRBJ1-3, is SAVISQKPSRDICQRGTSLTIQCQVDSQVTMMFWYRQQPGQSLTLIATANQGSEATYESGFVIDKFPISRPNLTFSTLTVSNMSPEDSSIYLCSVVTPGGLNGNTIYFGEGSWLTVV.

The chain combines TRBV15 with TRBJ1-2, with no clear D. Germline CDR1 LNHNV, CDR2 YYDKDF (reference sequence). The CDR3 sequence is 16 residues long. Deletions cut 0 bases from V and 0 bases from J, with 11 bases between. The CDR3 loop is CATSRDGEVTNYGYTF. The CDR3 DNA reads TGTGCCACCAGCAGAGATGGTGAGGTTACTAACTATGGCTACACCTTC. The complete variable domain, with remaining parts taken from reference TRBV15 and TRBJ1-2, reads DAMVIQNPRYQVTQFGKPVTLSCSQTLNHNVMYWYQQKSSQAPKLLFHYYDKDFNNEADTPDNFQSRRPNTSFCFLDIRSPGLGDTAMYLCATSRDGEVTNYGYTFGSGTRLTVV.

As to this clone: This sample includes further DNA sequences coding for the same CDR3. V and J are TRBV5-6 and TRBJ1-6; 8 bases align to TRBD1. V shed 4 bases and J 6 bases; nucleotides not matched to a gene: 6. Germline CDR1 is SGHDT and CDR2 is YYEEEE. There are 15 residues in the CDR3. CDR3 coding DNA: TGTGCCAGCAGCCTGGACAGGGCCCCTAATTCACCCCTCCACTTT. It encodes CASSLDRAPNSPLHF. The full variable domain, with the rest looked up from reference TRBV5-6 and TRBJ1-6, is DAGVTQSPTHLIKTRGQQVTLRCSPKSGHDTVSWYQQALGQGPQFIFQYYEEEERQRGNFPDRFSGHQFPNYSSELNVNALLLGDSALYLCASSLDRAPNSPLHFGNGTRLTVT.

The chain's CDR3 is CASSAEQGTAGFAHEQYF. The CDR3 DNA sequence: TGCGCCAGCAGTGCGGAACAGGGGACCGCCGGGTTCGCCCACGAGCAGTACTTC. This sequence joins TRBV10-1 and TRBJ2-7, with TRBD1 identical over 7 bases. V shed 4 bases, J shed 5 bases, and the junction held 20 bases outside the gene matches. The CDR3 has 18 residues. Per the germline V gene, CDR1 is WNHNN and CDR2 is SYGVQD (reference sequence).

The chain combines TRBV2 with TRBJ1-4; 10 bases line up with TRBD1. The trim removed 6 bases at V and 8 bases at J, leaving 9 bases unmatched. Germline V lookup: CDR1 SNHLY, CDR2 FYNNEI. The CDR3 sequence is 15 residues long. The CDR3 sequence is CASRAQTGGLEKLFF. The CDR3 DNA reads TGTGCCAGCAGGGCCCAGACAGGGGGCTTGGAAAAACTGTTTTTT.

J is TRBJ2-5 and V is TRBV5-4, with a weak D call TRBD1 (6 bases). The CDR3 sequence is 15 residues long. Germline CDR1 reads SGHNT; CDR2 reads YYREEE (reference sequence). With 6 bases removed from V and 5 bases from J, the gap between germline ends came to 20 bases. The CDR3 nucleotides are TGTGCCAGCAACCCGACCGACTCCCAGGGGGAGACCCAGTACTTC. It specifies CASNPTDSQGETQYF.

This clone has just one count. The V call is TRBV5-1, the J call TRBJ2-7; 7 bases are shared with TRBD1. Trimming took 5 bases from V and 5 from J; bases not matched to a gene: 10. From germline, CDR1 is SGHRS and CDR2 YFSETQ. The CDR3 is made up of 14 amino acids. Here the CDR3 DNA reads TGCGCCAGCAGGATCGTCCGGGACAGCCACGAGCAGTACTTC. This sequence encodes CASRIVRDSHEQYF.

This sequence joins TRBV11-2 and TRBJ2-5, with D tentatively TRBD1 (6 bases). From germline, CDR1 is SGHAT and CDR2 FQNNGV. The CDR3 runs to 14 residues. V lost 5 bases and J 1 base, leaving 11 bases between the germline ends. As DNA, the CDR3 is TGTGCCAGCAGCACTGGGACAAGCCAAGAGACCCAGTACTTC. Protein product: CASSTGTSQETQYF.

The rearrangement uses TRBV5-8 and TRBJ1-3; D possibly corresponds to TRBD1 (5 bases). Germline-derived CDR1 and CDR2 are SGHTS and YDEGEE. Trimming cost V 6 bases and J 0 bases, with 10 bases left between them. The CDR3 totals 14 residues. CDR3 bases: TGTGCCAGCAACAGGTTCCGCTCTGGAAACACCATATATTTT. The encoded protein is CASNRFRSGNTIYF.

This rearrangement joins TRBV6-5 to TRBJ2-3; TRBD2 matches at 8 bases. The CDR3 is 16 amino acids. Germline CDR1 reads MNHEY; CDR2 reads SVGAGI. The trim removed 0 bases at V and 2 bases at J, leaving 4 bases unmatched. CDR3 nucleotides: TGTGCCAGCAGTTACTCGAACGGGGGGGACACAGATACGCAGTATTTT. It translates to CASSYSNGGDTDTQYF.

V and J are TRBV7-3 and TRBJ1-1; a weak D match, TRBD1 (5 bases). CDR1 is SGHTA and CDR2 is FQGTGA in the germline V gene. The CDR3 is 15 residues long. The V gene lost 5 bases and the J gene lost 5 bases, with 18 bases spanning the gap. This CDR3 reads CASSPGPGGQTEAFF. The CDR3 nucleotides read TGTGCCAGCAGCCCGGGACCGGGAGGGCAAACTGAAGCTTTCTTT.

The rearrangement joins TRBV14 to TRBJ2-1; no firm D call. The V end lost 0 bases, the J end lost 7 bases, and 10 bases lay between the germline ends. Germline assignment: CDR1 SGHDN and CDR2 FVKESK. There are 14 residues in the CDR3. CDR3 sequence (DNA): TGTGCCAGCAGCCAAGAATCCCCCGTAAATGAGCAGTTCTTC. Protein sequence: CASSQESPVNEQFF.

The chain couples TRBV18 to TRBJ1-1; 8 nucleotides match TRBD1. Germline V lookup: CDR1 KGHSH, CDR2 LQKENI. The CDR3 is 15 residues long. V lost 5 bases and J lost 4; bases outside the gene matches: 9. DNA of the CDR3: TGTGCCAGCTCAGACACAGGGGGTGAGGGCACTGAAGCTTTCTTT. It codes for CASSDTGGEGTEAFF.

V usage is TRBV5-6 and J usage is TRBJ1-5, with a possible D match to TRBD1 (6 bases). There are 19 residues in the CDR3. Germline CDR1 reads SGHDT; CDR2 reads YYEEEE. Deletions cut 3 bases from V and 1 base from J, with 23 bases between. CDR3 protein: CASSSTRNRDFCSNQPQHF. The CDR3 nucleotides read TGTGCCAGCAGCTCCACAAGGAACAGGGATTTTTGCAGCAATCAGCCCCAGCATTTT.

The table lists this clone with a few counts. The chain uses TRBV28 and TRBJ1-3; maybe TRBD1 (6 bases). Germline CDR1 and CDR2: MDHEN and SYDVKM. Trimming removed 7 bases from V and 0 bases from J, with 16 bases in between. The CDR3 sequence is 16 residues long. The chain's CDR3 is CASTADGTTSGNTIYF. The CDR3 DNA follows: TGTGCCAGCACCGCAGACGGGACAACCTCTGGAAACACCATATATTTT. Full variable domain (missing parts from reference TRBV28 and TRBJ1-3): DVKVTQSSRYLVKRTGEKVFLECVQDMDHENMFWYRQDPGLGLRLIYFSYDVKMKEKGDIPEGYSVSREKKERFSLILESASTNQTSMYLCASTADGTTSGNTIYFGEGSWLTVV.

This clone was found once. V gene TRBV30 combines with J gene TRBJ2-7; TRBD1 matches at 8 bases. The CDR3 runs 14 residues. V trimming: 5 bases; J trimming: 4 bases; junction bases outside the gene matches: 10. From germline, CDR1 is GTSNPN and CDR2 SVGIG (reference sequence). The CDR3 spells CAWSPETGEYEQYF. CDR3 in DNA: TGTGCCTGGTCGCCGGAGACAGGGGAGTACGAGCAGTACTTC.

The rearrangement joins TRBV19 to TRBJ2-3; D uncertain. Germline lookup yields CDR1 LNHDA and CDR2 SQIVND (reference sequence). V lost 3 bases and J 5 bases, leaving 9 bases between the germline ends. The CDR3 is 13 amino acids. The CDR3 spells CASSILRQDTQYF. The CDR3 coding sequence is TGTGCCAGTAGTATTCTGAGGCAAGATACGCAGTATTTT. Based on the CDR3 plus reference TRBV19 and TRBJ2-3, the full variable domain is DGGITQSPKYLFRKEGQNVTLSCEQNLNHDAMYWYRQDPGQGLRLIYYSQIVNDFQKGDIAEGYSVSREKKESFPLTVTSAQKNPTAFYLCASSILRQDTQYFGPGTRLTVL.

On this clone: An end of the junction differs from the germline gene, which may be a read error. The chain has TRBV15 and TRBJ1-1; D is perhaps TRBD1 (6 bases). Germline-derived CDR1 and CDR2 are LNHNV and YYDKDF (reference sequence). This CDR3 spans 16 amino acids. CDR3 in DNA: TGTGCCACCAGCGGAGACAGGCCGATCATGAACACTGAAGCTTTCTTT. Its translation: CATSGDRPIMNTEAFF.

A few counts support this clone. The rearrangement joins TRBV15 to TRBJ2-1, with 7 bases aligning to TRBD1. J lost 0 bases, V lost 0 bases, and 2 bases had no gene match. Germline CDR1 LNHNV, CDR2 YYDKDF (reference sequence). The CDR3 is made up of 16 amino acids. As DNA, the CDR3 is TGTGCCACCAGCAGAGATGAGGGGGCCTCCTACAATGAGCAGTTCTTC. It specifies CATSRDEGASYNEQFF.

Notes on this clone: Other DNA sequences from this sample encode an identical CDR3 as well. The V call is TRBV9, the J call TRBJ1-1; no clear D. Trimming cost V 0 bases and J 1 base, with 4 bases left between them. The germline gives CDR1 SGDLS, CDR2 YYNGEE. There are 13 residues in the CDR3. The CDR3 nucleotides read TGTGCCAGCAGCGTAGGGCCGAACACTGAAGCTTTCTTT. As protein: CASSVGPNTEAFF.

This clone was seen a few times. The chain combines TRBV5-4 with TRBJ2-5, with a tentative D call TRBD2 (5 bases). Trimming stripped 3 bases from V and 2 bases from J, with 11 bases between. The germline gives CDR1 SGHNT, CDR2 YYREEE (reference sequence). This CDR3 is built from 14 residues. The DNA for the CDR3 is TGTGCCAGCAGCTACCGACGGGGACAAGAGACCCAGTACTTC. This codes for CASSYRRGQETQYF.

J is TRBJ1-1 and V is TRBV5-5, with D possibly matching TRBD1 (6 bases). Germline V gene lookup returns CDR1 SGHKS and CDR2 YYEKEE (reference sequence). The CDR3 runs to 13 residues. V lost 5 bases and J lost 2, with 10 bases in between. CDR3 residues: CASRRRGNTEAFF. In DNA, the CDR3 is TGTGCCAGCAGACGCAGGGGAAACACTGAAGCTTTCTTT.

CDR3 amino acids: CATASGGTYNEQFF. In DNA, the CDR3 is TGTGCCACCGCGAGCGGGGGGACGTACAATGAGCAGTTCTTC. The chain joins TRBV27 to TRBJ2-1; 9 bases map to TRBD2. This CDR3 is built from 14 residues. V dropped 10 bases and J dropped 4; count of bases not matched to a gene: 8. CDR1 is MNHEY and CDR2 is SMNVEV in the germline V gene (reference sequence).

This chain connects TRBV10-2 to TRBJ1-2, with 8 bases lining up with TRBD1. Per germline, CDR1 WSHSY and CDR2 SAAADI. This CDR3 has 15 amino acids. V lost 6 bases to trimming and J lost 7 bases; unmatched junction nucleotides: 13. The DNA of the CDR3 is TGCGCCAGCAGCCCGGGACAGGTCCTCCTGAGTGGCTACACCTTC. Translation gives CASSPGQVLLSGYTF.

The chain couples TRBV28 to TRBJ1-1, with D tentatively TRBD1 (6 bases). This CDR3 region has 14 residues. Germline V gene data show CDR1 as MDHEN and CDR2 as SYDVKM. Deletions cut 3 bases from V and 5 bases from J, with 13 bases between. The CDR3 reads CASSLRGRGTEAFF. The CDR3 nucleotides read TGTGCCAGCAGTTTGCGGGGGCGCGGGACTGAAGCTTTCTTT.

The gene calls are TRBV4-3 and TRBJ1-3; a weak D match, TRBD1 (5 bases). This CDR3 has 18 amino acids. V was clipped by 0 bases and J by 5 bases, with 20 bases between them. Germline CDR1 LGHNA, CDR2 YSLEER. The CDR3 DNA is TGCGCCAGCAGCCAAGATAGGGGCCGGCTTGTCCCCCGAAACACCATATATTTT. It encodes CASSQDRGRLVPRNTIYF.

The chain joins TRBV28 to TRBJ1-1; D remains unclear. The CDR3 runs 15 residues. V lost 2 bases and J 1 base, leaving 11 bases between the germline ends. Looked up from germline, CDR1 is MDHEN and CDR2 is SYDVKM. The CDR3 spells CASSLPAQTNTEAFF. The CDR3 DNA reads TGTGCCAGCAGTTTACCCGCACAGACGAACACTGAAGCTTTCTTT. Supplemented by reference TRBV28 and TRBJ1-1, the full variable domain reads DVKVTQSSRYLVKRTGEKVFLECVQDMDHENMFWYRQDPGLGLRLIYFSYDVKMKEKGDIPEGYSVSREKKERFSLILESASTNQTSMYLCASSLPAQTNTEAFFGQGTRLTVV.